This T cell receptor beta chain is from a study of blood T cells in healthy people across ages. Study summary: The template switching approach captured approximately one barcoded beta molecule for every two T cells.

It was with a sample-barcoded 5' primer and a J-beta primer mix that a second PCR of about 6 to 12 cycles was run. Using its own MiXCR run on the 5' RACE reads, TCRdb lists one record per CDR3 protein. Among 1.5 million to 2 million distinct CDR3 sequences listed, roughly 30% were seen once. With regard to this clonotype: Its ends do not fully match the called genes, so a read error is possible.

Germline loops: CDR1 MNHNY, CDR2 SVGAGI (reference sequence). There are 14 residues in the CDR3. The TCR was taken from a woman aged 30 to 39 in good health. What was sequenced was blood. The chain combines TRBV6-6 with TRBJ1-5; D gene unclear. The CDR3 DNA reads TGTGCCAGCAGTTACTCGGGTAGCAATCAGCCCCCGCATTTT. Its protein is CASSYSGSNQPPHF.